This T cell receptor beta chain was captured in a study of tumor-infiltrating lymphocytes in primary liver carcinoma. This clonotype was observed a handful of times. Unsorted whole blood yielded blood RNA, and germline DNA was extracted as well. TCR beta cDNA was prepared out of roughly 520 ng total RNA by means of a constant-region primer. Library construction for TCR beta comprised three nested multiplex PCR rounds performed with slightly modified ARM-PCR. The two initial PCR rounds, approximately 10 cycles each, used TRBV1-TRBV30 forward and C-beta reverse primers. TCRdb processed the multiplex PCR reads anew with MiXCR; each CDR3 protein has one entry. Among about 200,000 distinct CDR3 sequences listed, less than 75% were seen once. J lost 7 bases, V lost 5 bases, and 9 bases had no gene match. This CDR3 contains 16 residues. The germline V gene encodes CDR1 MDHEN and CDR2 SYDVKM.

The TCR originated in a woman aged 55-69 years with primary liver carcinoma and hepatitis B virus infection. The chain carries TRBV28 and TRBJ2-1, with 12 nucleotides matching TRBD2. The sample was peripheral blood. This chain's CDR3 is CASSGLAGRAYNEQFF. The DNA of the CDR3 is TGTGCCAGCAGTGGACTAGCGGGAAGGGCGTATAATGAGCAGTTCTTC.